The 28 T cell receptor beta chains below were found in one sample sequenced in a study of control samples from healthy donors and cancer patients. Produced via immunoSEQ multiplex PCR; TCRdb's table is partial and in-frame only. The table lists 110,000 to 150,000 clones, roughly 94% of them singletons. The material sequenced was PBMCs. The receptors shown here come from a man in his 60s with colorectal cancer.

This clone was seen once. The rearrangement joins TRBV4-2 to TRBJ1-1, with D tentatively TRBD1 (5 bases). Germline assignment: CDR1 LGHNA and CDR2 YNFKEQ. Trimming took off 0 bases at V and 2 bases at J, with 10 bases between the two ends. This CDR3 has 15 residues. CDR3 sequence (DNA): TGTGCCAGCAGCCAAGAGGGGGGGGGAAACACTGAAGCTTTCTTT. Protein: CASSQEGGGNTEAFF.

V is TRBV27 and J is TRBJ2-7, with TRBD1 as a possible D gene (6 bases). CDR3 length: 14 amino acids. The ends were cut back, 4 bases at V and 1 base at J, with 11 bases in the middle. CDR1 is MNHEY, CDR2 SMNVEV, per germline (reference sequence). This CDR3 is CASSWTAQSYEQYF. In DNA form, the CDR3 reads TGTGCCAGCAGTTGGACAGCACAATCCTACGAGCAGTACTTC.

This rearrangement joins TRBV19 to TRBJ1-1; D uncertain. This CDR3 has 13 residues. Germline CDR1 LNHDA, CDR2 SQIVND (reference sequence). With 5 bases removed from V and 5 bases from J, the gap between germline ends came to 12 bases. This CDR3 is CASSWRKETEAFF. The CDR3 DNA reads TGTGCCAGTAGTTGGAGGAAGGAGACTGAAGCTTTCTTT.

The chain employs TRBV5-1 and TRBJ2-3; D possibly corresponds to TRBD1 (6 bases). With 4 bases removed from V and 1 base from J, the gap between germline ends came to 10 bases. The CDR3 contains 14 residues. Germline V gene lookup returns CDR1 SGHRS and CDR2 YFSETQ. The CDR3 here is CASSGPGGTDTQYF. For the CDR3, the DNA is TGCGCCAGCAGCGGCCCAGGGGGCACAGATACGCAGTATTTT. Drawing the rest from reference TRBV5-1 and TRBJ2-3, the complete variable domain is KAGVTQTPRYLIKTRGQQVTLSCSPISGHRSVSWYQQTPGQGLQFLFEYFSETQRNKGNFPGRFSGRQFSNSRSEMNVSTLELGDSALYLCASSGPGGTDTQYFGPGTRLTVL.

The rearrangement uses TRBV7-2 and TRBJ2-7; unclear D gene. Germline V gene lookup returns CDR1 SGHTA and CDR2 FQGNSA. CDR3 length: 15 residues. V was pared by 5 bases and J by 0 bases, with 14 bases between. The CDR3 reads CASSPSWASSYEQYF. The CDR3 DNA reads TGTGCCAGCAGCCCAAGTTGGGCAAGCTCCTACGAGCAGTACTTC.

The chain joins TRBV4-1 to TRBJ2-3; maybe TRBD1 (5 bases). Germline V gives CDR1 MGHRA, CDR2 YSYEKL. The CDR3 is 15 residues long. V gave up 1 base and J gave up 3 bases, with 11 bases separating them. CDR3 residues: CASSQGQGRTDTQYF. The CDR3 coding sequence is TGCGCCAGCAGCCAAGGGCAGGGCCGGACAGATACGCAGTATTTT.

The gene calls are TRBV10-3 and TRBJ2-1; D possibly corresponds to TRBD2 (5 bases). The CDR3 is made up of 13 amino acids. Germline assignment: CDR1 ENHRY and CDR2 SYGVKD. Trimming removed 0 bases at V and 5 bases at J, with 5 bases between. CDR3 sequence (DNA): TGTGCCATCAGTGAGTCGAGGGACAATGAGCAGTTCTTC. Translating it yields CAISESRDNEQFF.

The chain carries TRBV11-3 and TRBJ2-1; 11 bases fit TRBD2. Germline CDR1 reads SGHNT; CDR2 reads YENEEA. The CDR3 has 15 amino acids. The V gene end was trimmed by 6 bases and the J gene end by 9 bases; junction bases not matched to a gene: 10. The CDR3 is CASSSSGTSGSEQFF. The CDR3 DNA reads TGTGCCAGCAGTTCGTCCGGGACTAGCGGCTCTGAGCAGTTCTTC.

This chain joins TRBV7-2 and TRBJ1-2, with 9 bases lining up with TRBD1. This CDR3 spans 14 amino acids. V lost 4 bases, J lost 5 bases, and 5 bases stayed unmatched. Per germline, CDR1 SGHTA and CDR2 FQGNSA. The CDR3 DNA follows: TGTGCCAGCAGCTCGGCTGGGACAGGGTATGGCTACACCTTC. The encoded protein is CASSSAGTGYGYTF.

In DNA, the CDR3 is TGTGCCAGCAGCTTGATCTACGGGAACACCGGGGAGCTGTTTTTT. As protein: CASSLIYGNTGELFF. The J gene is TRBJ2-2, the V gene TRBV7-2; D is unresolved. Germline CDR1 reads SGHTA; CDR2 reads FQGNSA. Deletions cut 3 bases from V and 1 base from J, with 9 bases between. The CDR3 contains 15 residues.

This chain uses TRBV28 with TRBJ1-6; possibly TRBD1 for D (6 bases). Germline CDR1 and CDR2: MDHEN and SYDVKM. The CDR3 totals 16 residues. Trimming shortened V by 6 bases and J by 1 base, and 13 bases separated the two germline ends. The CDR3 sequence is CASRRGGESYNSPLHF. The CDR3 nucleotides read TGTGCCAGCAGGAGGGGGGGCGAGTCCTATAATTCACCCCTCCACTTT.

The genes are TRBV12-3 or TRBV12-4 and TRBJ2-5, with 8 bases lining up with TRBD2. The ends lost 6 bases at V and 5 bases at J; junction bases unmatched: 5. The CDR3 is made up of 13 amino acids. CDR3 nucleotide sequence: TGTGCCAGCAGCTGGAGACTAGCGGAGACCCAGTACTTC. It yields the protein CASSWRLAETQYF.

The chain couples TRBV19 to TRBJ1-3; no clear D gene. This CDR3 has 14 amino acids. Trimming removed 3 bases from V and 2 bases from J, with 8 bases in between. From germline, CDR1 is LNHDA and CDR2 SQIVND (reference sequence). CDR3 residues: CASSMLGTGNTIYF. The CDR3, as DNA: TGTGCCAGTAGTATGCTGGGGACTGGAAACACCATATATTTT.

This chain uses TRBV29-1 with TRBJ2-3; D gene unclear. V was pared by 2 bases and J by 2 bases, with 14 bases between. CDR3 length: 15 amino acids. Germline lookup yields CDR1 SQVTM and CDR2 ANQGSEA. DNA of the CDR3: TGCAGCGTTGAAAGGCACTCTACTACCACAGATACGCAGTATTTT. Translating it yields CSVERHSTTTDTQYF.

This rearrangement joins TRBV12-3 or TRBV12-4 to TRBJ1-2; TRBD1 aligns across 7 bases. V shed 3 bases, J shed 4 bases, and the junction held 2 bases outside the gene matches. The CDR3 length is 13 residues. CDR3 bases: TGTGCCAGCAGTTTGACAGGGATCTATGGCTACACCTTC. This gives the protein CASSLTGIYGYTF.

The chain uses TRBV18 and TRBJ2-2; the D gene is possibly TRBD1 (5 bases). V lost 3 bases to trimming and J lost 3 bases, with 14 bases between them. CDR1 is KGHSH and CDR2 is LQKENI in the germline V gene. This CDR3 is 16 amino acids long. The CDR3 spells CASSPSQGIYTGELFF. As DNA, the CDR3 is TGTGCCAGCTCACCGTCGCAGGGAATATACACCGGGGAGCTGTTTTTT.

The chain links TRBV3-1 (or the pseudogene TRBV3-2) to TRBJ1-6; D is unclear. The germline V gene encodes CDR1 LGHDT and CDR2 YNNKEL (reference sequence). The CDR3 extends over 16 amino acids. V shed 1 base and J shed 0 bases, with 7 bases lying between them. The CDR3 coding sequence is TGTGCCAGCAGCCAAGGAGGGAGCTCCTATAATTCACCCCTCCACTTT. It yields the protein CASSQGGSSYNSPLHF.

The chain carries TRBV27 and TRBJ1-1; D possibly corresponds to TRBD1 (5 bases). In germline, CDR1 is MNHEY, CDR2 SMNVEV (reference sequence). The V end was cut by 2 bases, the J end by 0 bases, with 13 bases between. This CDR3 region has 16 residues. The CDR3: CASSLLWRGMNTEAFF. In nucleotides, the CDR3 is TGTGCCAGCAGTTTACTTTGGCGGGGCATGAACACTGAAGCTTTCTTT.

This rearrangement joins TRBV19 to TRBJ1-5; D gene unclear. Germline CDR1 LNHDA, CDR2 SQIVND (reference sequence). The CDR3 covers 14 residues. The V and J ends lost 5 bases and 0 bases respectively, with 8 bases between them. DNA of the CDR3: TGTGCCAGTAGTTCGCACCCTAGCAATCAGCCCCAGCATTTT. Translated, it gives CASSSHPSNQPQHF.

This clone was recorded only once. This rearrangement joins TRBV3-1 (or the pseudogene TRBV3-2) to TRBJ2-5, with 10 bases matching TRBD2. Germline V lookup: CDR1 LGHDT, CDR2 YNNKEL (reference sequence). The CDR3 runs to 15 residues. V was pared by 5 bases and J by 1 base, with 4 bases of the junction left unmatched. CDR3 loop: CASSYSGGSQETQYF. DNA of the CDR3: TGTGCCAGCAGCTATAGCGGGGGGTCCCAAGAGACCCAGTACTTC.

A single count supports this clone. CDR3 loop: CASEKTGINTIYF. The CDR3 coding sequence is TGTGCCAGCGAGAAGACAGGAATAAACACCATATATTTT. The chain uses TRBV21-1 and TRBJ1-3; the D call in the table, TRBD1, was not verified against the DNA. TRBV21-1 is given as a pseudogene. CDR3 size: 13 residues.

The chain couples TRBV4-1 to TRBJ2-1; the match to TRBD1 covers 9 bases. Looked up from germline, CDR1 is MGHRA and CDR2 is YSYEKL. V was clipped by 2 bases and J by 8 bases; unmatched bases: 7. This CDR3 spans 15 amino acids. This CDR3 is CASSQTGTGRDEQFF. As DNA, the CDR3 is TGCGCCAGCAGCCAAACCGGGACAGGGAGGGATGAGCAGTTCTTC.

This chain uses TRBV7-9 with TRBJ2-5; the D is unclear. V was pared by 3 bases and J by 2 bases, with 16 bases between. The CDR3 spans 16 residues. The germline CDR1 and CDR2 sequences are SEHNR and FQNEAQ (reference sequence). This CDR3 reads CASSLPTTLPQETQYF. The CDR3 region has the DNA TGTGCCAGCAGCTTGCCCACGACCCTCCCTCAAGAGACCCAGTACTTC.

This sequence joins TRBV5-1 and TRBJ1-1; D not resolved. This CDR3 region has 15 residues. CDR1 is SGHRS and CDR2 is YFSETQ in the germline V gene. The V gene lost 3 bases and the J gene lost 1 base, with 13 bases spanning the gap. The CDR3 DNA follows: TGCGCCAGCAGCTCGGCGGCGGCCGGGAACACTGAAGCTTTCTTT. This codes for CASSSAAAGNTEAFF.

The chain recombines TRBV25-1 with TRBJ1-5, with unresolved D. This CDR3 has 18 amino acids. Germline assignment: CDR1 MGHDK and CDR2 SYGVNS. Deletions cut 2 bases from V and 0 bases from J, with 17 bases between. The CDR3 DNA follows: TGTGCCAGCAGTGAACGTTACGAGGTCTACTATAGCAATCAGCCCCAGCATTTT. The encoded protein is CASSERYEVYYSNQPQHF.

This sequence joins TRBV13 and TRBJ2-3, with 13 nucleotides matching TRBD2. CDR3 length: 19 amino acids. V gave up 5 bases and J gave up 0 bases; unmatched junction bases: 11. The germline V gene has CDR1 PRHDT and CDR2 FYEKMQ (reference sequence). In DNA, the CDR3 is TGTGCCAGCAGCCTAGAATCGGGACTAGCGGGGAAAAGCACAGATACGCAGTATTTT. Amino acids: CASSLESGLAGKSTDTQYF.

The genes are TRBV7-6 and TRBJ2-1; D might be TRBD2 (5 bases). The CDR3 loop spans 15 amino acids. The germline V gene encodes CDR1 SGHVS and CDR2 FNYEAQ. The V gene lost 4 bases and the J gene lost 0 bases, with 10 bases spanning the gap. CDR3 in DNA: TGTGCCAGCAGCTCAGGACTGAGCTCCTACAATGAGCAGTTCTTC. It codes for CASSSGLSSYNEQFF. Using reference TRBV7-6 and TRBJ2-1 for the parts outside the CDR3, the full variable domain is GAGVSQSPRYKVTKRGQDVALRCDPISGHVSLYWYRQALGQGPEFLTYFNYEAQQDKSGLPNDRFSAERPEGSISTLTIQRTEQRDSAMYRCASSSGLSSYNEQFFGPGTRLTVL.

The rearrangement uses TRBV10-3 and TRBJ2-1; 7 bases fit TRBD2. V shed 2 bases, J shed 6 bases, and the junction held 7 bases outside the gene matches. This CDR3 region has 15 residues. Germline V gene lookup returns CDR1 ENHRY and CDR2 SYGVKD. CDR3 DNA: TGTGCCATCAGTGAGGCTAGCGGAGGCCCCAATGAGCAGTTCTTC. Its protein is CAISEASGGPNEQFF.